This TCR beta chain appears in the sequencing data of a study of cytomegalovirus exposure and HLA in healthy donors. Both 60 Vbeta primers and 13 Jbeta primers went into the PCR. Sequenced by immunoSEQ multiplex PCR; TCRdb stores in-frame clones only, minus some. The repertoire has 150,000 to 180,000 clones, roughly 80% of them found once; the top ten carry approximately 1.4%. In regard to this clone: What it recognizes is unknown.

Whole-study results and caveats: In a later analysis, across HLA loci, associated TCR counts were highest for DRB1, lowest for HLA-C.

CDR1 is ENHRY, CDR2 SYGVKD, per germline. J was trimmed by 3 bases and V by 9 bases; bases with no gene match: 7. This CDR3 comprises 14 residues. The sequencing sample was made of PBMCs. This sequence originates from a man aged 18 to 29 in good health and CMV-seronegative. This chain links TRBV10-3 with TRBJ2-7; TRBD2 matches 11 bases. The CDR3 spells CAMGTSGLHYEQYF. The CDR3 nucleotides read TGTGCCATGGGGACTAGCGGATTACACTACGAGCAGTACTTC.